Listed here are 8 T cell receptor beta chains from one sample, sequenced in a study of shared clonotypes between healthy human individuals. This table comes from immunoSEQ multiplex PCR, and its TCRdb copy is limited to in-frame clones, with some not included. Of about 1,800,000 clones listed, about 95% are singletons. CD45RO-negative, CCR7-positively selected cells formed the naive CD8 fraction, excluding terminally differentiated effector memory CD45RA+ cells. The sample comprised naive CD8+ T cells sorted from blood. These receptors originate from a man younger than 35 in good health.

The chain recombines TRBV7-2 with TRBJ1-2, with D possibly being TRBD1 (6 bases). V was trimmed by 0 bases and J by 4 bases, leaving 15 bases between them. Germline CDR1 SGHTA, CDR2 FQGNSA. The CDR3 is made up of 16 amino acids. CDR3 in amino acids: CASSLAGQGLGYGYTF. CDR3 in DNA: TGTGCCAGCAGCTTAGCGGGGCAGGGGCTCGGCTATGGCTACACCTTC.

V gene TRBV4-3 combines with J gene TRBJ2-1, with 7 bases that match TRBD2. V shed 0 bases and J 7 bases; nucleotides not matched to a gene: 12. Germline V gene sequence: CDR1 LGHNA, CDR2 YSLEER. The CDR3 is 17 residues long. The CDR3, as DNA: TGCGCCAGCAGCCAAGAGGGACCCTGGGAGGGTACAAATGAGCAGTTCTTC. It is translated as CASSQEGPWEGTNEQFF.

The chain uses TRBV13 and TRBJ2-3, with D perhaps being TRBD1 or TRBD2 (7 bases each). Germline values: CDR1 PRHDT, CDR2 FYEKMQ (reference sequence). The CDR3 is 16 residues long. V was pared by 5 bases and J by 1 base, with 16 bases between. The CDR3 coding sequence is TGTGCCAGCAGCCCTACAGGGGAGGGCGGCACAGATACGCAGTATTTT. Its translation: CASSPTGEGGTDTQYF.

The V call is TRBV19, the J call TRBJ2-1; the match to TRBD1 covers 7 bases. V lost 8 bases to trimming and J lost 10 bases; unmatched junction nucleotides: 23. Germline CDR1 reads LNHDA; CDR2 reads SQIVND (reference sequence). The CDR3 extends over 17 amino acids. CDR3: CASANLRTGVSPVEQFF. Written as DNA, the CDR3 is TGTGCCAGTGCTAATCTCCGAACAGGGGTGAGTCCCGTCGAGCAGTTCTTC.

V usage is TRBV18 and J usage is TRBJ2-5; 7 nucleotides line up with TRBD2. Germline lookup yields CDR1 KGHSH and CDR2 LQKENI. The CDR3 covers 17 residues. The V and J ends lost 3 bases and 0 bases, in that order; junction bases with no gene match: 10. The CDR3 DNA follows: TGTGCCAGCTCACCTGTCCAGCGGGGAAGAAACCAAGAGACCCAGTACTTC. Translated, it gives CASSPVQRGRNQETQYF.

This chain uses TRBV2 with TRBJ1-3; no clear D gene. CDR3 length: 14 amino acids. Germline V gives CDR1 SNHLY, CDR2 FYNNEI. Trimming took 6 bases from V and 0 from J, leaving 9 bases between them. CDR3 protein: CASREIGSGNTIYF. The CDR3 region has the DNA TGTGCCAGCAGGGAGATCGGCTCTGGAAACACCATATATTTT.

To note about this clone: This specimen includes other DNA sequences encoding the same CDR3. V usage is TRBV11-2 and J usage is TRBJ2-1; D not certain. Trimming took 1 base from V and 9 from J, leaving 4 bases between them. From germline, CDR1 is SGHAT and CDR2 FQNNGV. CDR3 length: 11 residues. The CDR3 region has the DNA TGTGCCAGCAGCTTAGGAAGTGAGCAGTTCTTC. Protein product: CASSLGSEQFF.

The chain employs TRBV7-6 and TRBJ2-7; 10 bases agree with TRBD1. Per germline, CDR1 SGHVS and CDR2 FNYEAQ. The CDR3 contains 17 residues. The V gene end was trimmed by 1 base and the J gene end by 1 base; junction bases not matched to a gene: 7. The CDR3 loop is CASSLVSWDRGSYEQYF. The CDR3 nucleotides read TGTGCCAGCAGCTTAGTCAGTTGGGACAGGGGTTCCTACGAGCAGTACTTC.